The 25 T cell receptor beta chains reported below all come from one sample, sequenced in a study of T cell responses to AZD1222 COVID-19 vaccine (dated by TCRdb to 2020 to 2023). What this sample's time point label stands for: baseline before first vaccination. To prepare the library, the immunoSEQ multiplex PCR assay was applied. Drawn from immuneACCESS, this table holds only the in-frame rearrangements with V and J called that TCRdb kept. Clones are partly lost; checked studies trace under half to an unresolved V gene and leave the rest unexplained. The sample table contains 150,000 to 200,000 clones; only one count was recorded for around 94% of them. Jointly, the top ten make up around 0.96% of the sample. The starting material was peripheral blood, obtained on day 0 of AZD1222 vaccination. The receptors here all came from an adult in good health.

The V call is TRBV21-1, the J call TRBJ2-5; the D call TRBD1 from the table was never checked on the DNA. TRBV21-1 counts as a pseudogene. This CDR3 region has 13 residues. CDR3 nucleotides: TGTGCCAGCAGCAATCAGGGTCAAGAGACCCAGTACTTC. Translation gives CASSNQGQETQYF.

The chain combines TRBV28 with TRBJ1-6, with 8 positions matching TRBD1. In germline, CDR1 is MDHEN, CDR2 SYDVKM. J lost 3 bases, V lost 7 bases, and 17 bases had no gene match. This CDR3 has 19 residues. The CDR3 DNA sequence: TGTGCCAGCAACGAGGAGACAGGGGTCGATGATGGCTATAATTCACCCCTCCACTTT. It codes for CASNEETGVDDGYNSPLHF.

V gene TRBV19 combines with J gene TRBJ1-3, with unresolved D. V was cut by 10 bases and J by 2 bases, with 18 bases left in between. The V gene's germline CDR1 is LNHDA and CDR2 SQIVND (reference sequence). CDR3 length equals 15 residues. The CDR3, as DNA: TGTGCCACTACTATCTCTAGAGGAACTGGAAACACCATATATTTT. Residues: CATTISRGTGNTIYF. Full variable domain (missing parts from reference TRBV19 and TRBJ1-3): DGGITQSPKYLFRKEGQNVTLSCEQNLNHDAMYWYRQDPGQGLRLIYYSQIVNDFQKGDIAEGYSVSREKKESFPLTVTSAQKNPTAFYLCATTISRGTGNTIYFGEGSWLTVV.

The chain combines TRBV19 with TRBJ2-2; D ambiguous. Per the germline V gene, CDR1 is LNHDA and CDR2 is SQIVND (reference sequence). V gave up 3 bases and J gave up 3 bases, with 17 bases separating them. The CDR3 spans 17 residues. This CDR3 is CASSMVGWQDHTGELFF. The CDR3 DNA is TGTGCCAGTAGTATGGTCGGTTGGCAGGACCACACCGGGGAGCTGTTTTTT. The full variable domain, rest sourced from reference TRBV19 and TRBJ2-2, is DGGITQSPKYLFRKEGQNVTLSCEQNLNHDAMYWYRQDPGQGLRLIYYSQIVNDFQKGDIAEGYSVSREKKESFPLTVTSAQKNPTAFYLCASSMVGWQDHTGELFFGEGSRLTVL.

This CDR3 reads CASSIDRYYGYTF. DNA for the CDR3: TGTGCCAGTAGTATTGACAGGTACTATGGCTACACCTTC. The chain links TRBV19 to TRBJ1-2, with D perhaps TRBD1 (6 bases). Trimming cost V 3 bases and J 3 bases, with 8 bases left between them. This CDR3 is 13 amino acids long. Germline CDR1 is LNHDA and CDR2 is SQIVND (reference sequence).

The rearrangement uses TRBV7-2 and TRBJ2-7, with 9 positions matching TRBD2. With V trimmed by 3 bases and J by 2 bases, 5 bases remained unmatched. This CDR3 has 15 amino acids. The germline V gene has CDR1 SGHTA and CDR2 FQGNSA. The CDR3 protein is CASSFSGGAPYEQYF. For the CDR3, the DNA is TGTGCCAGCAGCTTTAGCGGGGGAGCCCCCTACGAGCAGTACTTC. Drawing the rest from reference TRBV7-2 and TRBJ2-7, the complete variable domain is GAGVSQSPSNKVTEKGKDVELRCDPISGHTALYWYRQSLGQGLEFLIYFQGNSAPDKSGLPSDRFSAERTGGSVSTLTIQRTQQEDSAVYLCASSFSGGAPYEQYFGPGTRLTVT.

The chain joins TRBV5-1 to TRBJ2-2; D not certain. Trimming stripped 0 bases from V and 8 bases from J, with 8 bases between. This CDR3 spans 13 amino acids. Germline lookup yields CDR1 SGHRS and CDR2 YFSETQ. CDR3 sequence reads: CASSLGAGGELFF. CDR3 coding DNA: TGCGCCAGCAGCTTGGGAGCCGGAGGGGAGCTGTTTTTT. Full variable domain (missing parts from reference TRBV5-1 and TRBJ2-2): KAGVTQTPRYLIKTRGQQVTLSCSPISGHRSVSWYQQTPGQGLQFLFEYFSETQRNKGNFPGRFSGRQFSNSRSEMNVSTLELGDSALYLCASSLGAGGELFFGEGSRLTVL.

J is TRBJ1-5 and V is TRBV6-6; 7 positions agree with TRBD1. In germline, CDR1 is MNHNY, CDR2 SVGAGI (reference sequence). Germline trimming cut 5 bases from V and 3 bases from J; bases unmatched to any gene: 7. The CDR3 sequence is 15 residues long. CDR3 protein: CASSRDSTSNQPQHF. The CDR3 DNA follows: TGTGCCAGCAGTCGGGACAGCACTTCCAATCAGCCCCAGCATTTT.

This chain links TRBV2 with TRBJ1-1; the D is unclear. V shed 2 bases and J shed 4 bases, with 5 bases lying between them. The CDR3 covers 12 residues. CDR1 SNHLY and CDR2 FYNNEI come from the germline V gene. The CDR3 nucleotides read TGTGCCAGCAGTGAATCGACCACTGAAGCTTTCTTT. It translates to CASSESTTEAFF. Filled out from reference TRBV2 and TRBJ1-1, the complete variable domain reads EPEVTQTPSHQVTQMGQEVILRCVPISNHLYFYWYRQILGQKVEFLVSFYNNEISEKSEIFDDQFSVERPDGSNFTLKIRSTKLEDSAMYFCASSESTTEAFFGQGTRLTVV.

The chain has TRBV7-9 and TRBJ2-1, with 10 bases aligning to TRBD2. The CDR3 loop spans 17 amino acids. J was trimmed by 0 bases and V by 1 base; bases with no gene match: 3. From germline, CDR1 is SEHNR and CDR2 FQNEAQ (reference sequence). The CDR3: CASSLEERGGSYNEQFF. The CDR3 DNA reads TGTGCCAGCAGCTTAGAGGAGCGGGGGGGCTCCTACAATGAGCAGTTCTTC.

The J gene is TRBJ2-7, the V gene TRBV18; maybe TRBD1 (5 bases). CDR1 is KGHSH and CDR2 is LQKENI in the germline V gene. There are 13 residues in the CDR3. V shed 4 bases and J shed 2 bases, with 9 bases lying between them. CDR3 loop: CASSQVGPYEQYF. The CDR3 bases are TGTGCCAGCTCACAGGTGGGGCCCTACGAGCAGTACTTC. Combining the CDR3 with reference TRBV18 and TRBJ2-7 gives the whole variable domain NAGVMQNPRHLVRRRGQEARLRCSPMKGHSHVYWYRQLPEEGLKFMVYLQKENIIDESGMPKERFSAEFPKEGPSILRIQQVVRGDSAAYFCASSQVGPYEQYFGPGTRLTVT.

The V gene is TRBV12-3 or TRBV12-4, the J gene TRBJ1-4; D perhaps matches TRBD1 (6 bases). V dropped 6 bases and J dropped 8 bases, with 13 bases sitting between them. The CDR3 loop spans 13 amino acids. CDR3 nucleotides: TGTGCCAGCAGAATATCCGGGGGCGAAAAACTGTTTTTT. Its protein is CASRISGGEKLFF.

This clone has just a few counts. The chain uses TRBV14 and TRBJ2-5, with D perhaps TRBD1 (5 bases). The germline V and J ends were trimmed by 4 bases and 1 base, with 10 bases remaining between them. Per the germline V gene, CDR1 is SGHDN and CDR2 is FVKESK. CDR3 size: 14 residues. CDR3 in amino acids: CASSPIGAQETQYF. The CDR3 nucleotides are TGTGCCAGCAGCCCAATTGGGGCCCAAGAGACCCAGTACTTC.

This rearrangement joins TRBV4-2 to TRBJ2-1; maybe TRBD1 (7 bases). The V end lost 0 bases, the J end lost 5 bases, and 17 bases lay between the germline ends. CDR1 and CDR2 (germline): LGHNA, YNFKEQ. The CDR3 loop spans 17 amino acids. CDR3 in amino acids: CASSQDRARGDNNEQFF. The DNA of the CDR3 is TGTGCCAGCAGCCAAGATCGTGCCAGGGGGGACAACAATGAGCAGTTCTTC.

CDR3 DNA sequence: TGTGCCACCAGCAGAGATTCAGAGGCCTACAATGAGCAGTTCTTC. The encoded protein is CATSRDSEAYNEQFF. The chain joins TRBV15 to TRBJ2-1; D gene uncertain. Germline loops: CDR1 LNHNV, CDR2 YYDKDF (reference sequence). V was shortened by 0 bases and J by 2 bases, with 8 bases between the two germline ends. CDR3 length: 15 amino acids.

The CDR3 sequence: CASSQTQGGEAFF. The CDR3 DNA reads TGTGCCAGCAGCCAGACCCAAGGCGGTGAAGCTTTCTTT. This rearrangement joins TRBV11-2 to TRBJ1-1; unclear D gene. The V gene lost 5 bases and the J gene lost 7 bases, with 14 bases spanning the gap. CDR3 size: 13 residues. Germline-derived CDR1 and CDR2 are SGHAT and FQNNGV.

CDR3 amino acids: CAFQGTATNEKLFF. CDR3 nucleotides: TGTGCCTTCCAGGGAACAGCAACTAATGAAAAACTGTTTTTT. The chain carries TRBV30 and TRBJ1-4; tentative D call: TRBD1 (5 bases). Looked up from germline, CDR1 is GTSNPN and CDR2 is SVGIG (reference sequence). This CDR3 comprises 14 residues. V was pared by 7 bases and J by 0 bases, with 12 bases between.

The gene calls are TRBV5-6 and TRBJ1-2, with unresolved D. Per germline, CDR1 SGHDT and CDR2 YYEEEE. The V gene lost 1 base and the J gene lost 8 bases, with 15 bases spanning the gap. The CDR3 runs 14 residues. The CDR3, as DNA: TGTGCCAGCAGCTTGTTGTCGCCTTTCTACGGCTACACCTTC. This encodes CASSLLSPFYGYTF.

The rearrangement uses TRBV14 and TRBJ2-7, with D unresolved. There are 16 residues in the CDR3. The V gene's germline CDR1 is SGHDN and CDR2 FVKESK. Trimming shortened V by 5 bases and J by 4 bases, and 21 bases separated the two germline ends. This CDR3 is CASSSLPSSLYYEQYF. CDR3 sequence (DNA): TGTGCCAGCAGCTCACTACCATCGTCCCTGTATTACGAGCAGTACTTC.

The chain links TRBV7-9 to TRBJ1-2; D is perhaps TRBD1 (6 bases). The V gene's germline CDR1 is SEHNR and CDR2 FQNEAQ (reference sequence). V was clipped by 3 bases and J by 3 bases, with 20 bases between them. The CDR3 consists of 17 residues. The CDR3: CASSFPRDKNPYYGYTF. The CDR3, as DNA: TGTGCCAGCAGCTTCCCACGGGACAAGAACCCCTACTATGGCTACACCTTC.

The count of this clone is one. The V call is TRBV27, the J call TRBJ2-2; D could derive from TRBD1 or TRBD2 (7 bases each). The germline gives CDR1 MNHEY, CDR2 SMNVEV (reference sequence). CDR3 length: 14 amino acids. V lost 6 bases, J lost 5 bases, and 13 bases lay in between. CDR3 sequence (DNA): TGTGCCAGCAGCCGGCAGGGGGGGACCGGGGAGCTGTTTTTT. Translated: CASSRQGGTGELFF.

This chain uses TRBV12-3 or TRBV12-4 with TRBJ1-1; TRBD1 agrees at 7 bases. This CDR3 comprises 13 residues. The V segment lost 6 bases and the J segment 4 bases; nucleotides outside the gene matches: 5. CDR3 DNA sequence: TGTGCCAGCAGACAGGGGCTTACCACTGAAGCTTTCTTT. Protein: CASRQGLTTEAFF.

The chain joins TRBV18 to TRBJ1-2; 12 nucleotides match TRBD1. With 6 bases clipped from V and 6 bases from J, the junction kept 5 bases outside the gene matches. Germline-derived CDR1 and CDR2 are KGHSH and LQKENI. There are 14 residues in the CDR3. CDR3 region: CASSPGQGADGYTF. CDR3 sequence (DNA): TGTGCCAGCTCCCCGGGACAGGGGGCAGATGGCTACACCTTC.

The V call is TRBV10-1, the J call TRBJ2-2; TRBD1 matches 7 bases. J lost 2 bases, V lost 6 bases, and 9 bases had no gene match. The CDR3 totals 16 residues. In germline, CDR1 is WNHNN, CDR2 SYGVQD (reference sequence). In DNA, the CDR3 is TGCGCCAGCAGCCCTAGGGGACAGCCAAACACCGGGGAGCTGTTTTTT. It yields the protein CASSPRGQPNTGELFF.

V is TRBV11-2 and J is TRBJ1-2, with TRBD1 identical over 12 bases. With 5 bases clipped from V and 8 bases from J, the junction kept 15 bases outside the gene matches. The CDR3 is 17 amino acids. Germline V gives CDR1 SGHAT, CDR2 FQNNGV. CDR3 sequence reads: CASSPTTAGTGGGGYTF. CDR3 bases: TGTGCCAGCAGCCCGACCACGGCCGGGACAGGGGGCGGAGGCTACACCTTC.